This record looks at one TCR beta chain sequence and its context. Antigen unknown. These donors, healthy bone marrow donors, were studied. These data originate in a study of cytomegalovirus exposure and HLA in healthy donors. Study outcomes and limitations: The dataset shows that most TCR sequences were rare, while some public TCRs occurred in many donors. Analysis was performed later, and it showed HLA-associated TCR beta chains to be more clonally expanded than equally common others. Trimming of TCR beta V- and J-genes showed a link, identified in a later analysis, to a missense DCLRE1C variant.

PCR employed 60 Vbeta and 13 Jbeta primers. Profiled with immunoSEQ multiplex PCR; TCRdb holds only in-frame clones, not every one. The sample consists of approximately 190,000 clones, approximately 84% of them appearing once. The sequence was obtained from a boy younger than 18 in good health and CMV-seronegative. Sequenced material: PBMCs.

CDR3 nucleotides: TGTGCCAGCAGCCAGACAGGGATCTTCACTGAAGCTTTCTTT. It yields the protein CASSQTGIFTEAFF. V gene TRBV9 combines with J gene TRBJ1-1, with TRBD1 matching over 7 bases. Germline V gene data show CDR1 as SGDLS and CDR2 as YYNGEE. J lost 4 bases, V lost 4 bases, and 7 bases had no gene match. The CDR3 is 14 amino acids. Full variable domain (remainder filled in from reference TRBV9 and TRBJ1-1): DSGVTQTPKHLITATGQRVTLRCSPRSGDLSVYWYQQSLDQGLQFLIQYYNGEERAKGNILERFSAQQFPDLHSELNLSSLELGDSALYFCASSQTGIFTEAFFGQGTRLTVV.